Below are 10 T cell receptor beta chains sequenced from a single sample in a study of blood T cell repertoires in COVID-19. Sequenced by immunoSEQ multiplex PCR; TCRdb stores in-frame clones only, minus some. The sample lists under 50,000 clones; roughly 91% were seen once. Sequencing was performed on peripheral blood. Every receptor here comes from a man in his fifties or sixties with active COVID-19.

The gene calls are TRBV7-2 and TRBJ2-1, with D maybe TRBD1 (6 bases). The germline CDR1 and CDR2 sequences are SGHTA and FQGNSA. The V gene lost 6 bases and the J gene lost 14 bases, with 17 bases spanning the gap. The CDR3 is made up of 12 amino acids. As DNA, the CDR3 is TGTGCCAGCAGGGATACCCCGGGACAAGAGTTCTTC. Translated, it gives CASRDTPGQEFF.

The chain combines TRBV2 with TRBJ1-5, with TRBD1 identical over 9 bases. V shed 8 bases, J shed 1 base, and the junction held 9 bases outside the gene matches. Germline V gives CDR1 SNHLY, CDR2 FYNNEI. CDR3 size: 16 residues. Written as DNA, the CDR3 is TGTGCCAGCGGAGGACAGGGGATAAAAAGCAATCAGCCCCAGCATTTT. Translated: CASGGQGIKSNQPQHF.

The chain couples TRBV11-1 to TRBJ1-1; D is unresolved. The CDR3 runs 13 residues. Trimming cost V 5 bases and J 2 bases, with 9 bases left between them. Germline V CDR1 and CDR2: SGHAT, FQDESV (reference sequence). CDR3 in DNA: TGTGCCAGCAGCGTAACAAGAAACACTGAAGCTTTCTTT. Protein sequence: CASSVTRNTEAFF.

This chain connects TRBV5-5 to TRBJ2-3; D is perhaps TRBD2 (6 bases). This CDR3 has 14 residues. Germline values: CDR1 SGHKS, CDR2 YYEKEE (reference sequence). Trimming took 3 bases from V and 3 from J, leaving 11 bases between them. CDR3 loop: CASSYRGGTDTQYF. In DNA form, the CDR3 reads TGTGCCAGCAGCTATCGGGGAGGAACAGATACGCAGTATTTT.

The rearrangement links TRBV7-2 to TRBJ2-7; D is perhaps TRBD1 (6 bases). CDR1 and CDR2 from the germline V gene are SGHTA and FQGNSA. V lost 1 base and J 5 bases, leaving 12 bases between the germline ends. The CDR3 runs 14 residues. CDR3 in amino acids: CASSLGYRDHEQYF. For the CDR3, the DNA is TGTGCCAGCAGCTTAGGGTACAGGGACCACGAGCAGTACTTC.

This sequence joins TRBV7-9 and TRBJ1-4; no firm D call. This CDR3 has 14 amino acids. Trimming took off 5 bases at V and 0 bases at J, with 7 bases between the two ends. CDR1 SEHNR and CDR2 FQNEAQ come from the germline V gene (reference sequence). Here the CDR3 reads CASSLISTNEKLFF. The CDR3 bases are TGTGCCAGCAGCCTAATATCAACTAATGAAAAACTGTTTTTT.

The chain's CDR3 is CASRGASTGELFF. The CDR3 nucleotides are TGTGCCAGCAGAGGGGCGAGCACCGGGGAGCTGTTTTTT. The J gene is TRBJ2-2, the V gene TRBV12-3 or TRBV12-4, with D perhaps TRBD1 (5 bases). The CDR3 totals 13 residues. Trimming pared 6 bases from V and 4 bases from J, leaving 9 bases between.

The chain combines TRBV28 with TRBJ2-7; the match to TRBD1 covers 10 bases. The length of the CDR3 is 15 residues. J was trimmed by 6 bases and V by 5 bases; bases with no gene match: 10. Germline V gives CDR1 MDHEN, CDR2 SYDVKM. The DNA of the CDR3 is TGTGCCAGCAGTCCTCTAGGGGACAGGGGCTTCGAGCAGTACTTC. The encoded protein is CASSPLGDRGFEQYF.

This chain uses TRBV25-1 with TRBJ1-1; tentatively, D is TRBD1 (6 bases). The CDR3 runs to 16 residues. Germline CDR1 MGHDK, CDR2 SYGVNS. The ends were cut back, 2 bases at V and 1 base at J, with 14 bases in the middle. The CDR3, as DNA: TGTGCCAGCAGTGAAAGGGTAGGGGGGGGGAACACTGAAGCTTTCTTT. It translates to CASSERVGGGNTEAFF.

The genes are TRBV6-2 or TRBV6-3 and TRBJ2-7, with 11 bases lining up with TRBD2. The CDR3 covers 16 residues. Germline V lookup: CDR1 MNHEY, CDR2 SVGEGT. The V gene end was trimmed by 2 bases and the J gene end by 4 bases; junction bases not matched to a gene: 7. This chain's CDR3 is CASSYMAASGRYEQYF. The CDR3 bases are TGTGCCAGCAGTTACATGGCGGCTAGCGGGAGGTACGAGCAGTACTTC.